This T cell receptor (beta chain) was captured in a study of T cells after yellow fever vaccination. TCRdb used MiXCR to reprocess the 5' RACE reads, holding one entry per CDR3 protein. Of over 250,000 distinct CDR3 sequences listed, roughly 4% were seen once; the top ten hold just under 25%. CDR3 length equals 13 residues. Germline trimming cut 6 bases from V and 9 bases from J; bases unmatched to any gene: 9. The germline gives CDR1 SGHDT, CDR2 YYEEEE. This clonotype was recorded a few times. The antigen remains unidentified. The study's findings and limits: At 96% for CD4 and 70% to 90% for CD8, most primary-vaccination clones showed up again after the booster.

The origin of this receptor is a man aged 18 to 30 who received the YFV17D yellow fever vaccine. The gene calls are TRBV5-6 and TRBJ2-1; 7 nucleotides match TRBD2. The sequenced sample was PBMCs, obtained 5 days after the yellow fever booster vaccination. The CDR3 sequence: CASNLVGGSEQFF. The CDR3 nucleotides are TGTGCCAGCAACCTCGTGGGGGGGAGTGAGCAGTTCTTC.